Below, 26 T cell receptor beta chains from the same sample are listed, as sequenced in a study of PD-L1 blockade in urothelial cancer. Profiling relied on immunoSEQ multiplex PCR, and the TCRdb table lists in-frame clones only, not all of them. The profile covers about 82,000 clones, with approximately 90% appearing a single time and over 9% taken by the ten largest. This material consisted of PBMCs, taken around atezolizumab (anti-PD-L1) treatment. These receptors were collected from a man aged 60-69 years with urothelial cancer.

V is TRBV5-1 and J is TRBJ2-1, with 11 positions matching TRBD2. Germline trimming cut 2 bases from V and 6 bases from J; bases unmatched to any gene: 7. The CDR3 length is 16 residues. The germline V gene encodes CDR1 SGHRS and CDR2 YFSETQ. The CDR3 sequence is CASSFGVSGRANEQFF. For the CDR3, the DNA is TGCGCCAGCAGCTTTGGTGTTAGCGGGAGGGCCAATGAGCAGTTCTTC.

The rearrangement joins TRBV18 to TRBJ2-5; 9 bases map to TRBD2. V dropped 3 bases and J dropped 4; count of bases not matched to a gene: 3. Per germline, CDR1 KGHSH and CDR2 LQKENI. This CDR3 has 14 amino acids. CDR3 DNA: TGTGCCAGCTCACCCGGTAGCGGGGGAGAGACCCAGTACTTC. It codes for CASSPGSGGETQYF. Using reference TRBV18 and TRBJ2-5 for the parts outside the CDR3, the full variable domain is NAGVMQNPRHLVRRRGQEARLRCSPMKGHSHVYWYRQLPEEGLKFMVYLQKENIIDESGMPKERFSAEFPKEGPSILRIQQVVRGDSAAYFCASSPGSGGETQYFGPGTRLLVL.

CDR3 nucleotide sequence: TGTGCCAGCAGTCCCCGGGACAGGCTCTACGAGCAGTACTTC. Its translation is CASSPRDRLYEQYF. This chain joins TRBV28 and TRBJ2-7; 8 nucleotides line up with TRBD1. V shed 5 bases and J 3 bases; nucleotides not matched to a gene: 6. CDR1 MDHEN and CDR2 SYDVKM come from the germline V gene. This CDR3 is built from 14 residues.

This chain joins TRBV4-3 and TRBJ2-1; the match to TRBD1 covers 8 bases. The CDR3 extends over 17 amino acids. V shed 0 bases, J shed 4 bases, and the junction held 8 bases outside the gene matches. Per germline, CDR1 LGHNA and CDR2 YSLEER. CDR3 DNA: TGCGCCAGCAGCCAAGATCTTCGACAGGGGAGTTACAATGAGCAGTTCTTC. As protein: CASSQDLRQGSYNEQFF.

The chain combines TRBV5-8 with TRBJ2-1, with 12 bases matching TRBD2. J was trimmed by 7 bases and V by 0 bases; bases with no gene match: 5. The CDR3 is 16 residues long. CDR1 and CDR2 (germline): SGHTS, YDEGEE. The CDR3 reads CASSLDSLAGGNEQFF. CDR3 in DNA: TGTGCCAGCAGCTTGGATAGCCTAGCGGGAGGGAATGAGCAGTTCTTC.

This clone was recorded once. The CDR3, as DNA: TGTGCCAGCAGCTTAGGGGACAGGGGGGCTTTCAATGAGCAGTTCTTC. Residues: CASSLGDRGAFNEQFF. This chain connects TRBV7-9 to TRBJ2-1; the match to TRBD1 covers 11 bases. This CDR3 spans 16 amino acids. Trimming removed 1 base from V and 6 bases from J; junction bases left unmatched: 5. Germline CDR1 reads SEHNR; CDR2 reads FQNEAQ (reference sequence). Full variable domain (missing parts from reference TRBV7-9 and TRBJ2-1): DTGVSQNPRHKITKRGQNVTFRCDPISEHNRLYWYRQTLGQGPEFLTYFQNEAQLEKSRLLSDRFSAERPKGSFSTLEIQRTEQGDSAMYLCASSLGDRGAFNEQFFGPGTRLTVL.

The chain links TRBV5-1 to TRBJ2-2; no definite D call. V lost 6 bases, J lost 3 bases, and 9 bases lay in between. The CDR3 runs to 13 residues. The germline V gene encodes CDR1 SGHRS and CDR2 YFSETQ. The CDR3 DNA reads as TGCGCCAGCAATAGGCAGGACACCGGGGAGCTGTTTTTT. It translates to CASNRQDTGELFF.

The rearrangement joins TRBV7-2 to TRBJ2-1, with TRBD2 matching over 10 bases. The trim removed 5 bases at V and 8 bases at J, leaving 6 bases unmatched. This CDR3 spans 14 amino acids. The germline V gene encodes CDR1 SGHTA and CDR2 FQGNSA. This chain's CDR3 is CASSPRGTSDEQFF. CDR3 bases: TGTGCCAGCAGCCCACGAGGGACTAGCGATGAGCAGTTCTTC.

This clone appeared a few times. Here the CDR3 DNA reads TGTGCCAGCAGTGAAAGGCTAGCCTACGAGCAGTACTTC. Translated: CASSERLAYEQYF. This sequence joins TRBV2 and TRBJ2-7; D remains ambiguous. The CDR3 covers 13 residues. Between the trimmed V and J ends, which lost 2 bases and 2 bases, there was a span of 7 bases. Germline CDR1 reads SNHLY; CDR2 reads FYNNEI.

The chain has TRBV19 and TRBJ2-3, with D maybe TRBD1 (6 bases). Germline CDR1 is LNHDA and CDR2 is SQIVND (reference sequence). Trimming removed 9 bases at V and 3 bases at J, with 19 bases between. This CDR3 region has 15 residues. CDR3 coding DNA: TGTGCCAGCGCGGACAGTTCATCCCTGACAGATACGCAGTATTTT. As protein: CASADSSSLTDTQYF.

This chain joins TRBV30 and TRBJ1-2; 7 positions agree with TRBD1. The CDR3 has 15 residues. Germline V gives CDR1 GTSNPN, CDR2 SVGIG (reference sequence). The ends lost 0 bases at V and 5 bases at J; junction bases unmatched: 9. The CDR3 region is CAWSVNNRGGYGYTF. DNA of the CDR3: TGTGCCTGGAGTGTAAATAACAGGGGAGGTTATGGCTACACCTTC.

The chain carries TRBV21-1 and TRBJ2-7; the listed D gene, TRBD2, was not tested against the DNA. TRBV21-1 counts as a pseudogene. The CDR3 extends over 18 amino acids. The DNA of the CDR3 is TGTGCCAGCAGGACAACCTCCGGGACTAGCGGGGGGGCCCCCGAGCAGTACTTC. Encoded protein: CASRTTSGTSGGAPEQYF.

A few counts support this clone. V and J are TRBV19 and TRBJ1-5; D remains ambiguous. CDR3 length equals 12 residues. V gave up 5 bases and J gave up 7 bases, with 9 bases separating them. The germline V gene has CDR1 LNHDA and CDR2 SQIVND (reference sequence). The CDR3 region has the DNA TGTGCCAGTAGTCAGATGGAGCAGCCCCAGCATTTT. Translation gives CASSQMEQPQHF.

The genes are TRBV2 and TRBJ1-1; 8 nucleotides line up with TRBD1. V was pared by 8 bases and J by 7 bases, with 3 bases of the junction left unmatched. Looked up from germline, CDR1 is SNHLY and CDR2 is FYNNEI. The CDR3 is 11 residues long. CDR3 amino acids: CASGGQVEAFF. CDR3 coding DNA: TGTGCCAGCGGGGGACAGGTTGAAGCTTTCTTT. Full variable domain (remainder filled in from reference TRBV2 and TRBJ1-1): EPEVTQTPSHQVTQMGQEVILRCVPISNHLYFYWYRQILGQKVEFLVSFYNNEISEKSEIFDDQFSVERPDGSNFTLKIRSTKLEDSAMYFCASGGQVEAFFGQGTRLTVV.

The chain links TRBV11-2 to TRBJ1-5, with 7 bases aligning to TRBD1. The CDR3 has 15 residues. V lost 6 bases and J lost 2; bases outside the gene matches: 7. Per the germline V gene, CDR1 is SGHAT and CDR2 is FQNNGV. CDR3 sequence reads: CASSPDRVGNQPQHF. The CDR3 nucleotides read TGTGCCAGCAGTCCCGACAGGGTCGGCAATCAGCCCCAGCATTTT.

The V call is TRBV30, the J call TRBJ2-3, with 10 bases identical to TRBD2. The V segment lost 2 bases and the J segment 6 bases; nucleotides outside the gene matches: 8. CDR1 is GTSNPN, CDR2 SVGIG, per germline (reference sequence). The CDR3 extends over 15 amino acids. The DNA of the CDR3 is TGTGCCTGGAGTTCGCAAGCGGGGGGGAGGGATACGCAGTATTTT. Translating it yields CAWSSQAGGRDTQYF.

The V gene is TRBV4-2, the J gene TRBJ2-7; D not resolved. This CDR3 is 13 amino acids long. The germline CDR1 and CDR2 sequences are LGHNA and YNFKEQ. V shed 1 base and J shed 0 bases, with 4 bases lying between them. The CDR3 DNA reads TGTGCCAGCAGCCAAGCAGTCTCCTACGAGCAGTACTTC. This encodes CASSQAVSYEQYF.

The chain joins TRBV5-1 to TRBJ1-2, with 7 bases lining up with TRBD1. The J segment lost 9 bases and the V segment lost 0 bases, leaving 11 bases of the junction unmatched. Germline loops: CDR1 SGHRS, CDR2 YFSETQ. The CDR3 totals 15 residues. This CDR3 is CASSLGDSGMGSYTF. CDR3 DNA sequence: TGCGCCAGCAGCTTGGGGGACAGTGGAATGGGAAGCTACACCTTC.

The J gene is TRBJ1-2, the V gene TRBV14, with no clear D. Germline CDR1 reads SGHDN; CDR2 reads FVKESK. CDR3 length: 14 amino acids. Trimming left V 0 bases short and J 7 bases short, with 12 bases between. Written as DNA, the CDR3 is TGTGCCAGCAGCCAAGACAGAGGGATCAGTGGCTACACCTTC. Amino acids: CASSQDRGISGYTF.

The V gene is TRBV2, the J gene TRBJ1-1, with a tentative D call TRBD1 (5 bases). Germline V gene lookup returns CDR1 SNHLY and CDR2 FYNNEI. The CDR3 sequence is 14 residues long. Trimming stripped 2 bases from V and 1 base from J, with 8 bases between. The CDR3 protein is CASSEWQGNTEAFF. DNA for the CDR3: TGTGCCAGCAGTGAATGGCAGGGGAACACTGAAGCTTTCTTT.

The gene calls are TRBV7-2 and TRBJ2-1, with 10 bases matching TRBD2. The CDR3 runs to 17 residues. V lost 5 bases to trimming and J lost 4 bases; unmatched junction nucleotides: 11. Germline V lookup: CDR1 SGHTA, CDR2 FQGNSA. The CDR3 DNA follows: TGTGCCAGCAGCCGCCGGGGTAGCGGGGGGCCATACAATGAGCAGTTCTTC. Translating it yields CASSRRGSGGPYNEQFF.

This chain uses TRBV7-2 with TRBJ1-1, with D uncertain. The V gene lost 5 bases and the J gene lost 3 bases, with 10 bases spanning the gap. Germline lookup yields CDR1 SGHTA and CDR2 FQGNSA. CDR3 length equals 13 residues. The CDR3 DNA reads TGTGCCAGCAGCCGGGGTGCTTACACTGAAGCTTTCTTT. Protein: CASSRGAYTEAFF.

In DNA form, the CDR3 reads TGTGCCTGGAGTGCACAGGGGGTGGCTGAAGCTTTCTTT. It codes for CAWSAQGVAEAFF. The rearrangement links TRBV30 to TRBJ1-1; 8 positions agree with TRBD1. Germline-derived CDR1 and CDR2 are GTSNPN and SVGIG (reference sequence). The CDR3 spans 13 residues. V trimming: 1 base; J trimming: 6 bases; junction bases outside the gene matches: 4.

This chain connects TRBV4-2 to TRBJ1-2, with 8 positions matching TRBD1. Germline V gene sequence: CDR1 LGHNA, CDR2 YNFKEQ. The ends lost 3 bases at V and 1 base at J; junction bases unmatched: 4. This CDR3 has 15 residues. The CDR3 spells CASSQDRENNYGYTF. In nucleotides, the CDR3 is TGTGCCAGCAGCCAGGACAGGGAAAATAACTATGGCTACACCTTC.

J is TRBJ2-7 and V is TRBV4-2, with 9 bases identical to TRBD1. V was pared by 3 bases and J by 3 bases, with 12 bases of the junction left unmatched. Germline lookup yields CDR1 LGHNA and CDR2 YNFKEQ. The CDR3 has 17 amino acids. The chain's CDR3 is CASSQELGQGFYYEQYF. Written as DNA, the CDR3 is TGTGCCAGCAGCCAGGAACTTGGACAGGGGTTCTACTACGAGCAGTACTTC.

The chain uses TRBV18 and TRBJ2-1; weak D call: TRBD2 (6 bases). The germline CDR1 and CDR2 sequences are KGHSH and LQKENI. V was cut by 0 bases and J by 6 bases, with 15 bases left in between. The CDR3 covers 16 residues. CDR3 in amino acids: CASSPPTGLGLNEQFF. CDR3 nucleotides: TGTGCCAGCTCACCACCGACGGGACTCGGCCTCAATGAGCAGTTCTTC.